This T cell receptor (beta chain) was recorded in a study of OX40 agonist ivuxolimab in advanced cancers. Study background: There were three patients with partial responses, one having hepatocellular carcinoma and two cutaneous melanoma.

Notes on this clone: Its specificity is not known.

Study-level points and caveats: Researchers report that CD8+ T cells had, on average, more expanded clones than CD4+. It was not determined which antigens were specifically recognized by the peripheral T cells that had undergone clonal expansion. The study found among the lowest clonal expansion in partial responders at 0.1-3.0 mg/kg.

The length of the CDR3 is 14 residues. V shed 5 bases, J shed 7 bases, and the junction held 4 bases outside the gene matches. The V gene's germline CDR1 is LNHDA and CDR2 SQIVND (reference sequence). Measured with immunoSEQ multiplex PCR; TCRdb has only the in-frame clones, and not every one. The sample includes tens of thousands of clones, 80% to 90% seen only once; the top ten take roughly 4%. This TCR was recovered from an adult with an advanced solid tumor such as melanoma, head and neck, liver or kidney cancer. This rearrangement joins TRBV19 to TRBJ1-4; 10 positions match TRBD1. The starting material was CD4+ or CD8+ T cells sorted from blood, obtained in a trial of the OX40 agonist ivuxolimab. The CDR3 DNA follows: TGTGCCAGTAGTGACAGGGGGCATGGTGAAAAACTGTTTTTT. Translating gives CASSDRGHGEKLFF.